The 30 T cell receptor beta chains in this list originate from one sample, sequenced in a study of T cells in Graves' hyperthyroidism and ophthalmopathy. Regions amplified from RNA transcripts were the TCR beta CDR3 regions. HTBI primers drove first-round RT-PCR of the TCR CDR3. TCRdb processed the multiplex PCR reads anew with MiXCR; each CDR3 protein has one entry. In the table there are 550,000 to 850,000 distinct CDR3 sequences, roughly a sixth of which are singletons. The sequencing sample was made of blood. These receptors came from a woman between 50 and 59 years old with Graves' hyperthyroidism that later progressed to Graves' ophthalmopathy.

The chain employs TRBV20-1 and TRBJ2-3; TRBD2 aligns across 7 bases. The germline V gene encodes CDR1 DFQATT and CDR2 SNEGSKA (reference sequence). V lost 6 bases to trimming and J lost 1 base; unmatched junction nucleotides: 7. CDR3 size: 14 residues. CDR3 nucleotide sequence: TGCAGTGCGGAGCGGGGTGTTCGCACAGATACGCAGTATTTT. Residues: CSAERGVRTDTQYF.

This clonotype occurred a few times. CDR3 loop: CASSQITETQYF. The CDR3 DNA reads TGTGCCAGCAGTCAGATTACGGAGACCCAGTACTTC. The chain combines TRBV16 with TRBJ2-5, with D uncertain. The CDR3 consists of 12 residues. Trimming removed 6 bases from V and 5 bases from J, with 10 bases in between. In germline, CDR1 is KGHSY, CDR2 FQNENV.

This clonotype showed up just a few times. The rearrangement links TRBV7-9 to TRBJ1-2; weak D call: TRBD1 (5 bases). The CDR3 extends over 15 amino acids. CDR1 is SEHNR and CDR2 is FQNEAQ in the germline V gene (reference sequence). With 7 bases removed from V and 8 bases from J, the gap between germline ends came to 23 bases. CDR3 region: CASTHRGRNVFGYTF. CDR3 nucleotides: TGTGCCAGCACTCATAGGGGTAGGAACGTCTTCGGCTACACCTTC.

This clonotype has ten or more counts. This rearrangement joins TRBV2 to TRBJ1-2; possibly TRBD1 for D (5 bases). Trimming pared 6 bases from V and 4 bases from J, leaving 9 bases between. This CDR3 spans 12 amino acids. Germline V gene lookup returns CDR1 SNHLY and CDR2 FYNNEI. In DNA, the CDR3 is TGTGCCAGCAGGGGGGACCTCTATGGCTACACCTTC. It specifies CASRGDLYGYTF.

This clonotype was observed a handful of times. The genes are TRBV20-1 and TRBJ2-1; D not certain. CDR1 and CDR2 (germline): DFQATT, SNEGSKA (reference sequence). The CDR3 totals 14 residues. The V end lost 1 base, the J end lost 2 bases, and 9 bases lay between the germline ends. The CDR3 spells CSARGLFPYNEQFF. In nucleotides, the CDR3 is TGCAGTGCTAGAGGGCTGTTCCCCTACAATGAGCAGTTCTTC.

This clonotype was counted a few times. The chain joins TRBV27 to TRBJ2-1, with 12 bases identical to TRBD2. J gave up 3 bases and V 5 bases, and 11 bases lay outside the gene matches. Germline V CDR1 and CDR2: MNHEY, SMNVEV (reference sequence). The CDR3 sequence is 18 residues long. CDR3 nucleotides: TGTGCCAGCAGTGCTCTAGCGGGGGGGCTTTCGATCTACAATGAGCAGTTCTTC. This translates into CASSALAGGLSIYNEQFF.

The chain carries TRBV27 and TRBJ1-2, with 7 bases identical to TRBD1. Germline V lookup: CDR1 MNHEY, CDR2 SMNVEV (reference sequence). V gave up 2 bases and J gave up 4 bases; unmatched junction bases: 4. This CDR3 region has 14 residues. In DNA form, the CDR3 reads TGTGCCAGCAGTTTACAGCCAGGGGGCTATGGCTACACCTTC. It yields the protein CASSLQPGGYGYTF.

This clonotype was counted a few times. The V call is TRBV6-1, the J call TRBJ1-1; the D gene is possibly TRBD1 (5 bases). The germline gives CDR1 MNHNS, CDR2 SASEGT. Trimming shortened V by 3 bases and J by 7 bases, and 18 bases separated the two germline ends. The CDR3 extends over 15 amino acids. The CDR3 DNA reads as TGTGCCAGCAGTGACCAGTTTTTGGCAGGGAATGAAGCTTTCTTT. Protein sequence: CASSDQFLAGNEAFF.

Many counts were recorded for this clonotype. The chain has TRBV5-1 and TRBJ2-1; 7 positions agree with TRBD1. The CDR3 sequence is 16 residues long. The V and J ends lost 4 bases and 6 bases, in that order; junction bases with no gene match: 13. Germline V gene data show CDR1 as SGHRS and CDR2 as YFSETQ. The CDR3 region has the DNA TGCGCCAGCAGCCAGCTAACAGGGGCCTACCTCAATGAGCAGTTCTTC. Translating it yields CASSQLTGAYLNEQFF.

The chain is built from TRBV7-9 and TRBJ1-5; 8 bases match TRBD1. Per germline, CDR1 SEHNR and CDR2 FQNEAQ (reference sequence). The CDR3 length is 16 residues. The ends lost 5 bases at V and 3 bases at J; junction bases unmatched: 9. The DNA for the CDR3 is TGTGCCAGCAGCCCAGGAAGACAGGGGATCAATCAGCCCCAGCATTTT. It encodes CASSPGRQGINQPQHF.

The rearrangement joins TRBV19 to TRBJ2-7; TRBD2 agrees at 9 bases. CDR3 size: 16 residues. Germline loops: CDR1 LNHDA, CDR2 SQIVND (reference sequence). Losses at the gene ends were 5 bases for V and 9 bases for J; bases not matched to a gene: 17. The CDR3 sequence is CASSSTAPSGAAGQYF. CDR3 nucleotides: TGTGCCAGTAGTTCAACGGCCCCTAGCGGGGCAGCGGGGCAGTACTTC.

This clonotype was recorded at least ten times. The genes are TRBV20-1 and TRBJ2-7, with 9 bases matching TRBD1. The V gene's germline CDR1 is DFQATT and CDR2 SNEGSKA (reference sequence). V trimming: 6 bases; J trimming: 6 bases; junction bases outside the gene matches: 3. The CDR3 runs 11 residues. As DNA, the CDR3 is TGCAGTGCGGGACAGGGATCCGAGCAGTACTTC. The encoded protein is CSAGQGSEQYF.

The CDR3 spells CATGYRGGGEKLFF. The DNA for the CDR3 is TGTGCCACGGGCTACAGGGGGGGCGGTGAAAAACTGTTTTTT. This chain uses TRBV10-3 with TRBJ1-4; 8 nucleotides match TRBD1. The CDR3 consists of 14 residues. Looked up from germline, CDR1 is ENHRY and CDR2 is SYGVKD. The J segment lost 7 bases and the V segment lost 10 bases, leaving 11 bases of the junction unmatched.

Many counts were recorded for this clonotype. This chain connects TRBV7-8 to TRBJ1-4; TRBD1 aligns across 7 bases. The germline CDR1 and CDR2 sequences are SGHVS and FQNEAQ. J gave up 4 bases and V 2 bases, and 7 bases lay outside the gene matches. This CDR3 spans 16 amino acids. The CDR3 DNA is TGTGCCAGCAGCTTAAGGACAGGTTTATTTAATGAAAAACTGTTTTTT. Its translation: CASSLRTGLFNEKLFF.

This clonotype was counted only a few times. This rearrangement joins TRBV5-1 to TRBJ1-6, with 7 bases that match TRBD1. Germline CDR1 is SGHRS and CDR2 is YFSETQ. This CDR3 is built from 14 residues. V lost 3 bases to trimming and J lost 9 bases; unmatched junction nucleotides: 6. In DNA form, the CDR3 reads TGCGCCAGCAGCTACGGGACAGATGCTTCACCCCTCCACTTT. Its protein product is CASSYGTDASPLHF.

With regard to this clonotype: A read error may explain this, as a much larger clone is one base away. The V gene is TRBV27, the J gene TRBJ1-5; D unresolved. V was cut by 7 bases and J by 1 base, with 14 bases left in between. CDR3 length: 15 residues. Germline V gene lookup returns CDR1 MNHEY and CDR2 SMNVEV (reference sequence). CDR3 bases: TGTGCCAGCACCCCCCTCTGGGGAAGCAATCAGCCCCAGCATTTT. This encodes CASTPLWGSNQPQHF.

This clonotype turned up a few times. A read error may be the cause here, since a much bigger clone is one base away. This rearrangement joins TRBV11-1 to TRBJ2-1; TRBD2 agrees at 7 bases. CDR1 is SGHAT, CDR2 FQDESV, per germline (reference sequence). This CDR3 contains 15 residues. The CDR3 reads CASSRREGTHNGQFF. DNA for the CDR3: TGTGCCAGCAGCCGAAGGGAGGGTACGCACAATGGGCAGTTCTTC. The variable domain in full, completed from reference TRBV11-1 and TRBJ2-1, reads EAEVAQSPRYKITEKSQAVAFWCDPISGHATLYWYRQILGQGPELLVQFQDESVVDDSQLPKDRFSAERLKGVDSTLKIQPAELGDSAMYLCASSRREGTHNGQFFGPGTRLTVL.

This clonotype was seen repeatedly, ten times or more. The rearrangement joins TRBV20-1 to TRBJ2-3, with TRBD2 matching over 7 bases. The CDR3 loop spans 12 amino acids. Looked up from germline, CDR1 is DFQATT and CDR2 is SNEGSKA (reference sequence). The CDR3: CSPGGSTDTQYF. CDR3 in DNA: TGCAGCCCGGGGGGTAGCACAGATACGCAGTATTTT.

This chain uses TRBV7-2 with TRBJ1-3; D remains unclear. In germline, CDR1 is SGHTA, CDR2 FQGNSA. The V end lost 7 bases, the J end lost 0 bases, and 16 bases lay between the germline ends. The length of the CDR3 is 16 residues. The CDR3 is CASTPYSVLSGNTIYF. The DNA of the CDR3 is TGTGCCAGCACCCCTTACAGTGTTCTCTCTGGAAACACCATATATTTT.

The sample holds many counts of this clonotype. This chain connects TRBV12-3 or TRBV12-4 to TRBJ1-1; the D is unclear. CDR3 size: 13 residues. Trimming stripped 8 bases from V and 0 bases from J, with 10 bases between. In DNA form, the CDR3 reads TGTGCCAGCTCTCTTCAGGTGAACACTGAAGCTTTCTTT. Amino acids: CASSLQVNTEAFF.

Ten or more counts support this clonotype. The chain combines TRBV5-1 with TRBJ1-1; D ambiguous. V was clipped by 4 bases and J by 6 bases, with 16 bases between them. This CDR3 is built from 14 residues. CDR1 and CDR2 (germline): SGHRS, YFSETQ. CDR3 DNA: TGCGCCAGCAGCCCGGGCCCGGGGAGGGCTGAAGCTTTCTTT. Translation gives CASSPGPGRAEAFF.

Written as DNA, the CDR3 is TGTGCCATCAGTGAGGAAGGTTGGCAGGCCAATTCACCCCTCCACTTT. It encodes CAISEEGWQANSPLHF. The chain links TRBV10-3 to TRBJ1-6; D not certain. CDR1 and CDR2 (germline): ENHRY, SYGVKD. The CDR3 has 16 residues. V shed 2 bases and J shed 7 bases, with 15 bases lying between them.

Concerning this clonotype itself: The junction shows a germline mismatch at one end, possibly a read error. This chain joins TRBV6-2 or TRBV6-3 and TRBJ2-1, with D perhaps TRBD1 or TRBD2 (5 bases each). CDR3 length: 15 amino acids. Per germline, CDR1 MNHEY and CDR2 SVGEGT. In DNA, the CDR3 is TGTGCCGCCAGGACTGCTGGGGGATACAACAATGGGCAGTTCTTC. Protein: CAARTAGGYNNGQFF.

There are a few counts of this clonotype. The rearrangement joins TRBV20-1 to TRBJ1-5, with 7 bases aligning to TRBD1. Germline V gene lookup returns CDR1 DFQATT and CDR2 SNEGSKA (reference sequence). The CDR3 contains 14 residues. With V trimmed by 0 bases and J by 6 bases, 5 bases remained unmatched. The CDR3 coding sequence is TGCAGTGCTAGAGATAGCAGGGGGGGTCAGCCCCAGCATTTT. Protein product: CSARDSRGGQPQHF.

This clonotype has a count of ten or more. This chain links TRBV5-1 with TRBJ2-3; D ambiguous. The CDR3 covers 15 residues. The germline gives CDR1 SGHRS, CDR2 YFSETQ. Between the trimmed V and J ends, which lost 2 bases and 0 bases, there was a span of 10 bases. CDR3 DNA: TGCGCCAGCAGCTTAGGATCTACTAGCACAGATACGCAGTATTTT. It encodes CASSLGSTSTDTQYF.

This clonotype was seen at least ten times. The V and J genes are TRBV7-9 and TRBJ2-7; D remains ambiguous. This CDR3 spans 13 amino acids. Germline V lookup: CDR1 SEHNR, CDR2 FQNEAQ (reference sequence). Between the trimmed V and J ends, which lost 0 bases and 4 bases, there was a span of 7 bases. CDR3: CASSLAMGYEQYF. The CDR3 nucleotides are TGTGCCAGCAGCTTAGCTATGGGTTACGAGCAGTACTTC.

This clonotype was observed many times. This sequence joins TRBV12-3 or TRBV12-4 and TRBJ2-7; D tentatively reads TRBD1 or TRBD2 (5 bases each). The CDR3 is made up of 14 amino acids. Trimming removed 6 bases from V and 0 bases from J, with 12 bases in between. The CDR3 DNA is TGTGCCAGCAGCACCCGGGACGGCTCCTACGAGCAGTACTTC. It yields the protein CASSTRDGSYEQYF.

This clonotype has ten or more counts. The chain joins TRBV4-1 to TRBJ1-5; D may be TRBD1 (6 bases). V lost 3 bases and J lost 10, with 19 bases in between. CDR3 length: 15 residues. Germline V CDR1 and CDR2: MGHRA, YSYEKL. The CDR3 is CASSHFQAEQGPQHF. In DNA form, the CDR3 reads TGCGCCAGCAGCCACTTCCAAGCGGAACAGGGTCCCCAGCATTTT.

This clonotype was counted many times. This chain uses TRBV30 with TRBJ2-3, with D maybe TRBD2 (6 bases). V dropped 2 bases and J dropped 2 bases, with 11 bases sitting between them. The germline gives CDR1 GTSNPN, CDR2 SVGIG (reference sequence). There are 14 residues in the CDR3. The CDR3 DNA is TGTGCCTGGAGTAGGGACTCGTACACAGATACGCAGTATTTT. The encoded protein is CAWSRDSYTDTQYF.

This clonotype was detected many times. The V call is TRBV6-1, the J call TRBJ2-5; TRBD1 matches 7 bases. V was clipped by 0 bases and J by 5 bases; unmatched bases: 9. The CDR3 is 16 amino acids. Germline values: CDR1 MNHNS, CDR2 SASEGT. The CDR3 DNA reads TGTGCCAGCAGTGAAGCCAGTGCAGGGGGACGGGAGACCCAGTACTTC. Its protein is CASSEASAGGRETQYF.